The 27 T cell receptor beta chains reported below all come from one sample, sequenced in a study of cytomegalovirus exposure and HLA in healthy donors. Assay used: immunoSEQ multiplex PCR; TCRdb lists only in-frame clones, some missing. The table has around 190,000 clones, approximately 78% seen once. Sequencing input: PBMCs. These receptors were obtained from a woman aged 25 to 39 in good health and CMV-seronegative.

This clone was seen a single time. The rearrangement uses TRBV9 and TRBJ1-4; the D gene is possibly TRBD1 (6 bases). With 0 bases removed from V and 5 bases from J, the gap between germline ends came to 11 bases. Germline V gene sequence: CDR1 SGDLS, CDR2 YYNGEE. This CDR3 comprises 15 residues. CDR3 protein: CASSVVAGANEKLFF. In DNA form, the CDR3 reads TGTGCCAGCAGCGTAGTGGCAGGGGCGAATGAAAAACTGTTTTTT.

This clone was detected only a few times. The chain uses TRBV7-9 and TRBJ1-6; 8 nucleotides agree with TRBD1. Per the germline V gene, CDR1 is SEHNR and CDR2 is FQNEAQ (reference sequence). The CDR3 runs to 14 residues. Germline trimming cut 5 bases from V and 7 bases from J; bases unmatched to any gene: 4. Here the CDR3 reads CASSKDRVNSPLHF. The CDR3, as DNA: TGTGCCAGCAGCAAGGACAGGGTGAATTCACCCCTCCACTTT.

The V gene is TRBV28, the J gene TRBJ1-6; D perhaps matches TRBD1 (6 bases). Looked up from germline, CDR1 is MDHEN and CDR2 is SYDVKM. CDR3 size: 14 residues. Trimming shortened V by 6 bases and J by 10 bases, and 16 bases separated the two germline ends. The CDR3 nucleotides are TGTGCCAGCAGCCCCGGGGGGGCTCGATCACCCCTCCACTTT. Translation: CASSPGGARSPLHF.

This clone was observed a handful of times. The chain carries TRBV5-1 and TRBJ2-2; no clear D. CDR1 and CDR2 (germline): SGHRS, YFSETQ. The germline V and J ends were trimmed by 0 bases and 4 bases, with 7 bases remaining between them. This CDR3 contains 14 residues. As DNA, the CDR3 is TGCGCCAGCAGCTTGGAGGCAGGCACCGGGGAGCTGTTTTTT. Residues: CASSLEAGTGELFF.

This clone showed up just a few times. The same CDR3 can be traced to other DNA sequences in this sample. The gene calls are TRBV30 and TRBJ1-5, with unresolved D. The germline V and J ends were trimmed by 1 base and 2 bases, with 6 bases remaining between them. The CDR3 sequence is 13 residues long. Germline V gene data show CDR1 as GTSNPN and CDR2 as SVGIG (reference sequence). The CDR3 nucleotides read TGTGCCTGGAGTGGAGGAGGCAATCAGCCCCAGCATTTT. Translation gives CAWSGGGNQPQHF.

V usage is TRBV6-5 and J usage is TRBJ1-2; 10 positions agree with TRBD1. The V gene end was trimmed by 0 bases and the J gene end by 7 bases; junction bases not matched to a gene: 5. This CDR3 region has 15 residues. CDR1 is MNHEY, CDR2 SVGAGI, per germline. The CDR3 sequence is CASSYSGTGVGGYTF. The CDR3 DNA reads TGTGCCAGCAGTTACTCGGGGACAGGGGTGGGTGGCTACACCTTC.

J is TRBJ2-1 and V is TRBV7-6, with D tentatively TRBD2 (5 bases). This CDR3 is 15 amino acids long. Trimming took off 0 bases at V and 6 bases at J, with 12 bases between the two ends. In germline, CDR1 is SGHVS, CDR2 FNYEAQ. CDR3 region: CASSLAERTLNEQFF. DNA of the CDR3: TGTGCCAGCAGCTTAGCGGAACGGACTCTCAATGAGCAGTTCTTC.

The gene calls are TRBV5-1 and TRBJ1-1, with D perhaps TRBD1 (5 bases). Germline CDR1 reads SGHRS; CDR2 reads YFSETQ. The CDR3 sequence is 14 residues long. Trimming shortened V by 4 bases and J by 4 bases, and 14 bases separated the two germline ends. CDR3 nucleotide sequence: TGCGCCAGCAGCGGAGGATCCGGGGGCACTGAAGCTTTCTTT. Translating gives CASSGGSGGTEAFF. The full variable domain, its missing parts supplied by reference TRBV5-1 and TRBJ1-1, is KAGVTQTPRYLIKTRGQQVTLSCSPISGHRSVSWYQQTPGQGLQFLFEYFSETQRNKGNFPGRFSGRQFSNSRSEMNVSTLELGDSALYLCASSGGSGGTEAFFGQGTRLTVV.

This chain connects TRBV6-5 to TRBJ2-7, with 7 bases identical to TRBD1. CDR1 is MNHEY and CDR2 is SVGAGI in the germline V gene. The CDR3 runs 12 residues. V lost 4 bases and J lost 6; bases outside the gene matches: 3. DNA for the CDR3: TGTGCCAGCAGTTTGGACAGGACCGAGCAGTACTTC. Protein sequence: CASSLDRTEQYF.

This chain joins TRBV18 and TRBJ1-2, with TRBD1 as a possible D gene (5 bases). Germline V lookup: CDR1 KGHSH, CDR2 LQKENI. The CDR3 loop spans 15 amino acids. The V gene lost 3 bases and the J gene lost 5 bases, with 16 bases spanning the gap. Here the CDR3 reads CASSPQKGPKYGYTF. The CDR3, as DNA: TGTGCCAGCTCACCTCAAAAGGGGCCGAAATATGGCTACACCTTC.

This clone was detected a few times. The chain combines TRBV7-9 with TRBJ1-1; 7 positions agree with TRBD1. The ends lost 3 bases at V and 3 bases at J; junction bases unmatched: 4. The CDR3 covers 14 residues. Looked up from germline, CDR1 is SEHNR and CDR2 is FQNEAQ (reference sequence). CDR3 sequence (DNA): TGTGCCAGCAGCTTTCGACAGGGAGACACTGAAGCTTTCTTT. Amino acid sequence: CASSFRQGDTEAFF. Full variable domain (outside the CDR3, taken from reference TRBV7-9 and TRBJ1-1): DTGVSQNPRHKITKRGQNVTFRCDPISEHNRLYWYRQTLGQGPEFLTYFQNEAQLEKSRLLSDRFSAERPKGSFSTLEIQRTEQGDSAMYLCASSFRQGDTEAFFGQGTRLTVV.

The chain has TRBV7-8 and TRBJ1-1; 8 bases fit TRBD1. The ends lost 5 bases at V and 6 bases at J; junction bases unmatched: 11. This CDR3 comprises 15 residues. Germline-derived CDR1 and CDR2 are SGHVS and FQNEAQ. The CDR3 sequence: CASSPADRVYPEAFF. The CDR3 DNA follows: TGTGCCAGCAGCCCTGCGGACAGGGTTTACCCTGAAGCTTTCTTT. The full variable domain, rest sourced from reference TRBV7-8 and TRBJ1-1, is GAGVSQSPRYKVAKRGQDVALRCDPISGHVSLFWYQQALGQGPEFLTYFQNEAQLDKSGLPSDRFFAERPEGSVSTLKIQRTQQEDSAVYLCASSPADRVYPEAFFGQGTRLTVV.

This clone was picked up one time. The chain combines TRBV5-4 with TRBJ2-5; 8 bases are shared with TRBD2. The CDR3 has 13 amino acids. Losses at the gene ends were 4 bases for V and 3 bases for J; bases not matched to a gene: 2. CDR1 is SGHNT and CDR2 is YYREEE in the germline V gene (reference sequence). CDR3 sequence reads: CASSLSGKETQYF. The CDR3 DNA follows: TGTGCCAGCAGCCTTAGCGGGAAAGAGACCCAGTACTTC.

The sample holds one count of this clone. The rearrangement joins TRBV6-6 to TRBJ1-2, with no clear D. Germline V gene data show CDR1 as MNHNY and CDR2 as SVGAGI (reference sequence). The V end lost 2 bases, the J end lost 0 bases, and 7 bases lay between the germline ends. The CDR3 length is 14 residues. The CDR3 protein is CASSYPRANYGYTF. CDR3 bases: TGTGCCAGCAGTTACCCGAGAGCTAACTATGGCTACACCTTC.

This clone was picked up a small number of times. This sequence joins TRBV19 and TRBJ2-1, with D tentatively TRBD1 (5 bases). The germline gives CDR1 LNHDA, CDR2 SQIVND (reference sequence). The CDR3 is 15 amino acids. V lost 9 bases and J lost 0, with 15 bases in between. This CDR3 reads CASGGSRGSYNEQFF. CDR3 coding DNA: TGTGCCAGCGGCGGCTCTAGGGGCTCCTACAATGAGCAGTTCTTC.

V is TRBV5-1 and J is TRBJ2-5; possible D gene TRBD2, 5 bases. CDR1 is SGHRS and CDR2 is YFSETQ in the germline V gene. The CDR3 runs to 14 residues. V was shortened by 0 bases and J by 2 bases, with 8 bases between the two germline ends. CDR3 amino acids: CASSLDGGQETQYF. In DNA form, the CDR3 reads TGCGCCAGCAGCTTGGATGGAGGACAAGAGACCCAGTACTTC.

The rearrangement links TRBV4-2 to TRBJ1-2; the D gene is possibly TRBD1 (5 bases). V dropped 0 bases and J dropped 2 bases, with 7 bases sitting between them. This CDR3 spans 14 amino acids. Looked up from germline, CDR1 is LGHNA and CDR2 is YNFKEQ. CDR3 DNA sequence: TGTGCCAGCAGCCAAGAGTCAGGGAACTATGGCTACACCTTC. Translation gives CASSQESGNYGYTF.

This clone showed up just a few times. The V call is TRBV7-2, the J call TRBJ1-2; D unclear. Trimming removed 5 bases from V and 1 base from J, with 8 bases in between. From germline, CDR1 is SGHTA and CDR2 FQGNSA. CDR3 length: 13 residues. The CDR3 loop is CASSLQLNYGYTF. In DNA, the CDR3 is TGTGCCAGCAGCCTACAGCTTAACTATGGCTACACCTTC.

The CDR3 DNA follows: TGCAGCGGGACAGCGTTCGGCGAGCAGTACTTC. This encodes CSGTAFGEQYF. V usage is TRBV29-1 and J usage is TRBJ2-7, with D possibly being TRBD1 (6 bases). The CDR3 is 11 residues long. V was pared by 7 bases and J by 6 bases, with 13 bases between. Germline V gives CDR1 SQVTM, CDR2 ANQGSEA.

On this clone: Other DNA sequences of this sample code for an identical CDR3. CDR3 residues: CASSLVGDSYNEQFF. Written as DNA, the CDR3 is TGCGCCAGCAGCTTGGTCGGGGACTCCTACAATGAGCAGTTCTTC. The chain employs TRBV5-1 and TRBJ2-1; possible D gene TRBD2, 5 bases. This CDR3 has 15 residues. V lost 0 bases, J lost 0 bases, and 7 bases lay in between. The germline V gene has CDR1 SGHRS and CDR2 YFSETQ.

The chain couples TRBV7-9 to TRBJ1-2; 9 bases map to TRBD1. With 4 bases clipped from V and 5 bases from J, the junction kept 5 bases outside the gene matches. The CDR3 is 14 residues long. CDR1 is SEHNR and CDR2 is FQNEAQ in the germline V gene (reference sequence). The CDR3 DNA sequence: TGTGCCAGCAGCTCGGACAGGGGAAGGTATGGCTACACCTTC. Encoded protein: CASSSDRGRYGYTF.

The chain is built from TRBV28 and TRBJ2-7; tentatively, D is TRBD2 (6 bases). Germline values: CDR1 MDHEN, CDR2 SYDVKM. The CDR3 runs 15 residues. The V and J ends lost 7 bases and 1 base respectively, with 17 bases between them. CDR3 residues: CASTPVGGESYEQYF. The CDR3 nucleotides read TGTGCCAGCACCCCCGTCGGGGGAGAATCCTACGAGCAGTACTTC.

This chain connects TRBV18 to TRBJ1-1; D not resolved. Trimming stripped 3 bases from V and 2 bases from J, with 10 bases between. The V gene's germline CDR1 is KGHSH and CDR2 LQKENI. The CDR3 length is 14 residues. Here the CDR3 DNA reads TGTGCCAGCTCACCTTCGGTCCGAAACACTGAAGCTTTCTTT. Protein product: CASSPSVRNTEAFF.

V and J are TRBV30 and TRBJ1-1; the D gene is possibly TRBD1 (5 bases). V dropped 5 bases and J dropped 7 bases, with 14 bases sitting between them. The CDR3 spans 12 residues. The V gene's germline CDR1 is GTSNPN and CDR2 SVGIG (reference sequence). CDR3: CAWGRERGEAFF. For the CDR3, the DNA is TGTGCCTGGGGGAGGGAGAGGGGTGAAGCTTTCTTT.

The sample holds one count of this clone. The chain uses TRBV6-6 and TRBJ2-1; D may be TRBD1 (5 bases). Germline CDR1 is MNHNY and CDR2 is SVGAGI (reference sequence). Trimming shortened V by 6 bases and J by 10 bases, and 13 bases separated the two germline ends. The CDR3 is made up of 12 amino acids. The CDR3 loop reads CASSVGHREQFF. The DNA of the CDR3 is TGTGCCAGCAGCGTCGGGCACAGGGAGCAGTTCTTC.

The J gene is TRBJ2-7, the V gene TRBV6-1, with 10 bases identical to TRBD2. The germline V gene encodes CDR1 MNHNS and CDR2 SASEGT. J was trimmed by 1 base and V by 4 bases; bases with no gene match: 1. The CDR3 length is 14 residues. The CDR3 nucleotides are TGTGCCAGCAGTGGGACTAGCGGATCCTACGAGCAGTACTTC. This codes for CASSGTSGSYEQYF.

The gene calls are TRBV2 and TRBJ1-2; D is unresolved. Germline values: CDR1 SNHLY, CDR2 FYNNEI. CDR3 length: 15 amino acids. Trimming cost V 10 bases and J 5 bases, with 23 bases left between them. The DNA for the CDR3 is TGTGCCACCATCTTGAGGCGCAGTGAGGGTTATGGCTACACCTTC. It yields the protein CATILRRSEGYGYTF.